This T cell receptor beta chain was captured by sequencing in a study of beta chain features in type 1 diabetes. Whole-study context: Patients did not differ from healthy donors in age, gender or cell yield.

Isolated RNA was reverse transcribed in full, so expressed TCRB transcripts were sequenced. Naive, central memory and regulatory T cell samples averaged about 3.57 million immunoSEQ reads each. Libraries were prepared by immunoSEQ multiplex PCR; TCRdb keeps only in-frame clonotypes and omits some of them. Of more than 250,000 clones listed, roughly an eighth were seen once; the top ten hold 0.015% to 0.02%. The sample holds one count of this clone. Its target is not known. Findings and limits, study-wide: TCRB repertoires of naive, central memory and Treg cells appeared more similar among patients than among healthy donors. In every one of the four CD4+ subsets, TCRB CDR3s were moderately but significantly shorter in Type 1 diabetes patients.

CDR3 length: 15 residues. The junction had 2 bases not matched to a gene; V was cut back by 0 bases and J by 1 base. Germline V lookup: CDR1 MGHRA, CDR2 YSYEKL. Sequencing input: naive CD4+ T cells from blood. The chain couples TRBV4-1 to TRBJ2-7, with 8 bases identical to TRBD2. The TCR comes from a man aged 30 to 45 with type 1 diabetes. The DNA of the CDR3 is TGCGCCAGCAGCCAAGAGGGACTAGGATCCTACGAGCAGTACTTC. Its translation is CASSQEGLGSYEQYF.